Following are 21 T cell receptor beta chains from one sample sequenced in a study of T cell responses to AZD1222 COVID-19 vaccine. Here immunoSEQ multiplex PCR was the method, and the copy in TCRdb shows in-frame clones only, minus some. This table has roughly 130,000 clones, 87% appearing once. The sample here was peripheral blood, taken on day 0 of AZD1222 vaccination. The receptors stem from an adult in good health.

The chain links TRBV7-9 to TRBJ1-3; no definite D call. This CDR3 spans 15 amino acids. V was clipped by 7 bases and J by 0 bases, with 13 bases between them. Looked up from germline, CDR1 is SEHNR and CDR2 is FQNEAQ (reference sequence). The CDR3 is CASKKGRASGNTIYF. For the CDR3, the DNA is TGTGCCAGCAAGAAAGGACGGGCCTCTGGAAACACCATATATTTT.

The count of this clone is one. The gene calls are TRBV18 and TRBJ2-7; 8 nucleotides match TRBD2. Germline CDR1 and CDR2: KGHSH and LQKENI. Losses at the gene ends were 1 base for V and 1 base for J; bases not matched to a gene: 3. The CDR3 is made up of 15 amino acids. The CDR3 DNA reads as TGTGCCAGCTCACCACTAGCGGGACGATCCTACGAGCAGTACTTC. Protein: CASSPLAGRSYEQYF.

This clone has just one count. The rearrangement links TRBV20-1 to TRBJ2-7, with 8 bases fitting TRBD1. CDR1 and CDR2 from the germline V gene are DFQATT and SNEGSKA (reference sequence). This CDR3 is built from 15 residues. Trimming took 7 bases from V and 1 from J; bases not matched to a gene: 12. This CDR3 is CSGSRRDRPSYEQYF. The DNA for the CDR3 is TGCAGTGGTAGTAGACGGGACAGGCCATCCTACGAGCAGTACTTC.

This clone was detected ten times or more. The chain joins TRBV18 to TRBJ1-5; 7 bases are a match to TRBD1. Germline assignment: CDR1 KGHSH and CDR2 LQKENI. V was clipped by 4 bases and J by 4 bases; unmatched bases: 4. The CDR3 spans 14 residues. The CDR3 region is CASSQGARNQPQHF. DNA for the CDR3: TGTGCCAGCTCACAGGGGGCGAGGAATCAGCCCCAGCATTTT.

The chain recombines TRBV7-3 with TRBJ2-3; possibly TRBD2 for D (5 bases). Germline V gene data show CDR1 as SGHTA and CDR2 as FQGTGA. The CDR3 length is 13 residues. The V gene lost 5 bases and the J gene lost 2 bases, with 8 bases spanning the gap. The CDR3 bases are TGTGCCAGCAGCCCGGACTTCACAGATACGCAGTATTTT. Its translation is CASSPDFTDTQYF. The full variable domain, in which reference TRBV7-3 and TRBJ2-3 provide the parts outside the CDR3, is GAGVSQTPSNKVTEKGKYVELRCDPISGHTALYWYRQSLGQGPEFLIYFQGTGAADDSGLPNDRFFAVRPEGSVSTLKIQRTERGDSAVYLCASSPDFTDTQYFGPGTRLTVL.

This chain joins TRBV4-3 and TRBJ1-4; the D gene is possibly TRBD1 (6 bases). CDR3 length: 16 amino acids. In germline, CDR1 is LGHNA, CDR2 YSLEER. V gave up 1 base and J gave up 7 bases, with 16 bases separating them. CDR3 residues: CASSQVQGGGSEKLFF. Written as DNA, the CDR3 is TGCGCCAGCAGCCAAGTACAGGGCGGGGGTAGTGAAAAACTGTTTTTT.

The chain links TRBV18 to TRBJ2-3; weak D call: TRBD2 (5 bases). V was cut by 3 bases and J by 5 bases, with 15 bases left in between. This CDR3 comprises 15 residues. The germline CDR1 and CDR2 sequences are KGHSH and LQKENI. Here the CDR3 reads CASSPQGPGGDTQYF. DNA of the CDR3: TGTGCCAGCTCACCTCAAGGACCCGGAGGAGATACGCAGTATTTT.

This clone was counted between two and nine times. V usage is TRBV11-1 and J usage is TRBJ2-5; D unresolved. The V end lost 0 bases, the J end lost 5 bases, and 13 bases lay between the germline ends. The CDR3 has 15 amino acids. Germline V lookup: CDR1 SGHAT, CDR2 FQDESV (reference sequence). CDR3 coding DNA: TGTGCCAGCAGCTTAGCCGCCAAGCCACAGGAGACCCAGTACTTC. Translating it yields CASSLAAKPQETQYF.

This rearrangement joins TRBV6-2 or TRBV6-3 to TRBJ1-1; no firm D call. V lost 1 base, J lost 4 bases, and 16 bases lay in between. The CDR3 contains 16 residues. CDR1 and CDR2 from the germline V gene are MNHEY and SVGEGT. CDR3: CASSYWAGAEGTEAFF. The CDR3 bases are TGTGCCAGCAGTTACTGGGCAGGAGCAGAGGGCACTGAAGCTTTCTTT.

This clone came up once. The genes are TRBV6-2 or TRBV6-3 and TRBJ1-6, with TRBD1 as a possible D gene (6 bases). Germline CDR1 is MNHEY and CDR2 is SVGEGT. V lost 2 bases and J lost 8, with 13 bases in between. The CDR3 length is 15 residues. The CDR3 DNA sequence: TGTGCCAGCAGTTACGGGAGGCAGGGGTATTCACCCCTCCACTTT. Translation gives CASSYGRQGYSPLHF.

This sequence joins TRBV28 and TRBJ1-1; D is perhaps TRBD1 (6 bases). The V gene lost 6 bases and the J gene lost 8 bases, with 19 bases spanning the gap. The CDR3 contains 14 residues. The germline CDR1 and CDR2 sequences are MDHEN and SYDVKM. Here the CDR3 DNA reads TGTGCCAGCAGGATACAGGGAAGGTTCAGCGAAGCTTTCTTT. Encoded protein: CASRIQGRFSEAFF.

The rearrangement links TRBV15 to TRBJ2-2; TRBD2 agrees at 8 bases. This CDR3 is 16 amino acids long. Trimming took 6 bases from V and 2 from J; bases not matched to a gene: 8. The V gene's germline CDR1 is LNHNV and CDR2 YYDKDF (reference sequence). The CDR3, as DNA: TGTGCCACCAGTCGAGAAGCGGGGGCCAACACCGGGGAGCTGTTTTTT. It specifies CATSREAGANTGELFF.

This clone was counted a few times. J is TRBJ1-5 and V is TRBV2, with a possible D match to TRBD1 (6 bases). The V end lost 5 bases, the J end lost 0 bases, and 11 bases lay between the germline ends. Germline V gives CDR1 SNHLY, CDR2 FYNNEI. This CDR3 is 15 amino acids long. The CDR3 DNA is TGTGCCAGCAGTTTACAGGGAGATAGCAATCAGCCCCAGCATTTT. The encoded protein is CASSLQGDSNQPQHF.

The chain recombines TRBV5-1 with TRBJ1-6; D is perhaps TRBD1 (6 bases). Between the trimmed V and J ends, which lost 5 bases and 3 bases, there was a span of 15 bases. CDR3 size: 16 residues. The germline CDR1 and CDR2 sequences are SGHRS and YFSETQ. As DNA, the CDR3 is TGCGCCAGCAGTCTAAGACAGGCAAACTATAATTCACCCCTCCACTTT. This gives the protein CASSLRQANYNSPLHF.

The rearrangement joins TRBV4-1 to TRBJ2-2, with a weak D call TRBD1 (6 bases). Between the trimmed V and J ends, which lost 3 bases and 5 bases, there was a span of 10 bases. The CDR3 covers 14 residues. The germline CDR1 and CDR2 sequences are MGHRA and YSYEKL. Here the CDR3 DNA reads TGCGCCAGCAGCCAGCCCGGACAGACCGGGGAGCTGTTTTTT. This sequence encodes CASSQPGQTGELFF.

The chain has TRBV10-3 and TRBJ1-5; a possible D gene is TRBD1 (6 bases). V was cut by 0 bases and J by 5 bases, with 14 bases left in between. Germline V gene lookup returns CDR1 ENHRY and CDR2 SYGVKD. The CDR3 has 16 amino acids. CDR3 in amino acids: CAISESTGGRDQPQHF. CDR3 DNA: TGTGCCATCAGTGAGTCGACGGGGGGCAGGGATCAGCCCCAGCATTTT.

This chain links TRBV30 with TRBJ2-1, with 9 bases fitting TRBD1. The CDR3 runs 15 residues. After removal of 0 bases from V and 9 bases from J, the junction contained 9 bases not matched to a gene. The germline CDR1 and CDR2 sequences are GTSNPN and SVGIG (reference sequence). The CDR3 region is CAWSVVGQGSLEQFF. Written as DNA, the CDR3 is TGTGCCTGGAGTGTTGTGGGACAGGGTTCACTTGAGCAGTTCTTC.

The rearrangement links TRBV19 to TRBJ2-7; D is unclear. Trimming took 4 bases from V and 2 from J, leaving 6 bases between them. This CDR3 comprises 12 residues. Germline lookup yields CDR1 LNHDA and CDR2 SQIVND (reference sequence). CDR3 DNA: TGTGCCAGTAGTAGGAATACCTACGAGCAGTACTTC. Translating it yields CASSRNTYEQYF.

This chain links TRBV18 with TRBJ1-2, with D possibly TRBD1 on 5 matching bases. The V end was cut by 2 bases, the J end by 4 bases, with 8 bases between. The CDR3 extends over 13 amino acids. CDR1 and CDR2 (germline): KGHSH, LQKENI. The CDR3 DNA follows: TGTGCCAGCTCACCAGAGGGGACCTATGGCTACACCTTC. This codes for CASSPEGTYGYTF.

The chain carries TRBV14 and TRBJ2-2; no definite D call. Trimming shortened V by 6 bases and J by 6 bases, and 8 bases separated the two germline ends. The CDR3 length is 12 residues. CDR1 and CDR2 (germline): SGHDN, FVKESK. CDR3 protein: CASSVWAGELFF. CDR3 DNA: TGTGCCAGCAGTGTTTGGGCCGGGGAGCTGTTTTTT.

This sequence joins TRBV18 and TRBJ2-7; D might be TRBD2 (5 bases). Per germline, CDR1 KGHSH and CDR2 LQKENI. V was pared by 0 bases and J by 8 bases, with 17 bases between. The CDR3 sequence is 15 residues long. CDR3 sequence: CASSPPTGVRVKQYF. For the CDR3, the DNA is TGTGCCAGCTCACCACCTACCGGGGTTCGAGTTAAGCAGTACTTC.